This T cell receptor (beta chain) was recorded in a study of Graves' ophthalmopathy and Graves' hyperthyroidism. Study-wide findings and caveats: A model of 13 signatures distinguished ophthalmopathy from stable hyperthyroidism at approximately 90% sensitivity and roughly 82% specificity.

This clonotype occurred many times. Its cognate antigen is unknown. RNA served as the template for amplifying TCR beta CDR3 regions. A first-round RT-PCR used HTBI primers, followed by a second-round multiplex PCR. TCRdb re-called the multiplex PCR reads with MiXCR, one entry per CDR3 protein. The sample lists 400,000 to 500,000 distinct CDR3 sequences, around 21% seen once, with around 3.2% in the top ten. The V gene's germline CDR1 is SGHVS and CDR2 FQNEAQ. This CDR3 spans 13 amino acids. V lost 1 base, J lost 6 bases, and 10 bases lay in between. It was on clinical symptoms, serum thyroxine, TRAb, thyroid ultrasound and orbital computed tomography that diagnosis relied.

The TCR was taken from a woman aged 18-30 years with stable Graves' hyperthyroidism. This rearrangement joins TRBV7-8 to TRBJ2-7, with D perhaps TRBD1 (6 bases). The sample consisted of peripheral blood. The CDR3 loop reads CASSLGVTGEQYF. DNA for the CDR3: TGTGCCAGCAGCTTAGGTGTGACAGGCGAGCAGTACTTC. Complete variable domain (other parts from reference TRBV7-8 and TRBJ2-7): GAGVSQSPRYKVAKRGQDVALRCDPISGHVSLFWYQQALGQGPEFLTYFQNEAQLDKSGLPSDRFFAERPEGSVSTLKIQRTQQEDSAVYLCASSLGVTGEQYFGPGTRLTVT.